One T cell receptor beta chain is described in this entry. Its antigen is unknown. This entry belongs to a study of T cell responses to AZD1222 COVID-19 vaccine. The J segment lost 4 bases and the V segment lost 6 bases, leaving 3 bases of the junction unmatched. This CDR3 contains 13 residues. CDR1 MNHEY and CDR2 SVGEGT come from the germline V gene. Study-wide results and caveats: The donor cohort was predominantly white British with a female majority, and clonal diversity may have been underestimated. Without day 14 samples, only post-peak T cell repertoires were studied.

The assay was immunoSEQ multiplex PCR, and TCRdb's table has in-frame clones only and misses some. The repertoire holds 75,000 to 100,000 clones, approximately 86% seen once, with under 13% in the top ten. The material was peripheral blood, obtained on day 0 of MenACWY control vaccination. The rearrangement uses TRBV6-2 or TRBV6-3 and TRBJ1-1; 9 bases agree with TRBD1. This receptor was obtained from an adult in good health. CDR3 residues: CASSPGQGTEAFF. DNA of the CDR3: TGTGCCAGCAGCCCGGGACAGGGCACTGAAGCTTTCTTT.